This T cell receptor beta chain was identified during a study of post-analysis software for immune sequencing data. Study-level background: In terms of disease course, relapsing-remitting, secondary progressive and progressive-relapsing multiple sclerosis were included.

Included in the TCR beta cDNA libraries were unique molecular identifiers. TCRdb re-called the PCR reads through MiXCR, storing one row per CDR3 protein. The sample consists of 750,000 to 900,000 distinct CDR3 sequences, about 43% of them appearing once. The CDR3 is 12 residues long. Germline loops: CDR1 SGDLS, CDR2 YYNGEE. The V end was cut by 1 base, the J end by 10 bases, with 6 bases between. With respect to this clonotype: As yet, its antigen is unknown.

Study-wide results and limits: When patients were compared with controls, roughly five TRBV segments were more frequent, TRBV5-6, TRBV5-1 and TRBV20-1 among them. Controls significantly exceeded multiple sclerosis patients in normalized Chao1 diversity.

The genes are TRBV9 and TRBJ1-6, with D possibly TRBD1 on 5 matching bases. The sequenced material came from blood. The origin of this receptor is a girl aged 5-17 years with multiple sclerosis. CDR3 coding DNA: TGTGCCAGCAGCGTAAGGGACTCACCCCTCCACTTT. Amino acid sequence: CASSVRDSPLHF.